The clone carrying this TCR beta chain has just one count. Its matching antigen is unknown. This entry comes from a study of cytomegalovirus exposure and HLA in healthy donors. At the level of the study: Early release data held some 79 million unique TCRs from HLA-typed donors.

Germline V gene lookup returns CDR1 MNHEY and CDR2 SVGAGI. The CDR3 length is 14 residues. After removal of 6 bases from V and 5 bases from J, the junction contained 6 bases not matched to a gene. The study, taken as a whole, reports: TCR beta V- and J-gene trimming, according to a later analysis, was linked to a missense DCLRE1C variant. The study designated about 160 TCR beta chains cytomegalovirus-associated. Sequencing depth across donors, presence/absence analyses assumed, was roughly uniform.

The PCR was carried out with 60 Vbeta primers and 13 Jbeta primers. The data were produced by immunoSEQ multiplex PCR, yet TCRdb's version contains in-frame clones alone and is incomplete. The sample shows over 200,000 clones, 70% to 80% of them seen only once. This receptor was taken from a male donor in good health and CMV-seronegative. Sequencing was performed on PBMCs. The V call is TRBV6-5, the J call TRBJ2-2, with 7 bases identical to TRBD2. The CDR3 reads CASSRGVATGELFF. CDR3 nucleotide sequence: TGTGCCAGCAGCCGGGGGGTGGCTACCGGGGAGCTGTTTTTT.